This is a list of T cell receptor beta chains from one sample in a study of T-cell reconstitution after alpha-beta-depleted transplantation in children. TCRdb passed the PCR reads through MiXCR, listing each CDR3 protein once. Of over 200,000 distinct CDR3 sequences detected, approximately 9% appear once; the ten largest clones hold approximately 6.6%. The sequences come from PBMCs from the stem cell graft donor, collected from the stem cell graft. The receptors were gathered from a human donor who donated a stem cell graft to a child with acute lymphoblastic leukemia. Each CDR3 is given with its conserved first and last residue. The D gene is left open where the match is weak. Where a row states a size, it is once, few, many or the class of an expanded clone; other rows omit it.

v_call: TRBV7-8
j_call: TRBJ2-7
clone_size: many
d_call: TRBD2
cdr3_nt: TGTGCCAGCAGCTTCCAGCGGGGGGCCGAGCAGTACTTC
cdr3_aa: CASSFQRGAEQYF

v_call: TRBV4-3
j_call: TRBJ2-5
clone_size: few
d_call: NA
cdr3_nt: TGCGCCAGCAGCCAAGACTTCGGCCAGGAGACCCAGTACTTC
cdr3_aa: CASSQDFGQETQYF

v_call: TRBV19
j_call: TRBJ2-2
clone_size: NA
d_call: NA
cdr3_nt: TGTGCCAGTACCCGGAACACCGGGGAGCTGTTTTTT
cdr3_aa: CASTRNTGELFF

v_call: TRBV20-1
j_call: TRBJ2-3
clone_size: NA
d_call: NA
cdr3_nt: TGCAGTGCTAGAGATAGCTCTGCATATACGCAGTATTTT
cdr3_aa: CSARDSSAYTQYF

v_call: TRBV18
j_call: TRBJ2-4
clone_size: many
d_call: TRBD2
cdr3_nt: TGTGCCAGCTCACCCCCCCGGGGGGGCCTCAACATTCAGTACTTC
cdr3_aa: CASSPPRGGLNIQYF

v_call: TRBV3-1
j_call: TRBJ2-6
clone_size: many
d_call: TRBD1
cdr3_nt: TGTGCCAGCAGCCCCCCTGGACAGGGGTATTCTGGGGCCAACGTCCTGACTTTC
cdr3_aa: CASSPPGQGYSGANVLTF

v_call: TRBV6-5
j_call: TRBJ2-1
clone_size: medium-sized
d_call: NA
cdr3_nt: TGTGCCAGCAGTTACTCAAGGGTTCTGGAGCAGTTCTTC
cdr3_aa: CASSYSRVLEQFF

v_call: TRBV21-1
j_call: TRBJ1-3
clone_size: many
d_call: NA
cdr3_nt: TGTGCCAGCAGCAAGGGGGGTTTCCCCCTCTCTGGAAACACCATATATTTT
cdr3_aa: CASSKGGFPLSGNTIYF

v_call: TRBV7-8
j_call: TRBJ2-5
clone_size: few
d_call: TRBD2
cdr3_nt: TGTGCCAGCAGCCCAAGAACGGGGACTAGCGGGGACCAAGAGACCCAGTACTTC
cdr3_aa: CASSPRTGTSGDQETQYF

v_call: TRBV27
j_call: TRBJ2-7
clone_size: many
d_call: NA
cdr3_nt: TGTGCCAGCAGTCCACAATGGAGGGCCTACGAGCAGTACTTC
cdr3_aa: CASSPQWRAYEQYF

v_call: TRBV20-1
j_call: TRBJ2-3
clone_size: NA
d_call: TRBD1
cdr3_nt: TGCAGTGAACCGACAGGGGGCCGCGGCACAGATACGCAGTATTTT
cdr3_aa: CSEPTGGRGTDTQYF

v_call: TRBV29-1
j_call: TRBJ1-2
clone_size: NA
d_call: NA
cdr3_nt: TGCAGCGTGGGGTCAGTGCTCTATGGCTACACCTTC
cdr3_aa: CSVGSVLYGYTF

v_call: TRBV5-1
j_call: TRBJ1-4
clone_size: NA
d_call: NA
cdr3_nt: TGCGCCAGCAGCATAGGAGCAACTAATGAAAAACTGTTTTTT
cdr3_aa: CASSIGATNEKLFF